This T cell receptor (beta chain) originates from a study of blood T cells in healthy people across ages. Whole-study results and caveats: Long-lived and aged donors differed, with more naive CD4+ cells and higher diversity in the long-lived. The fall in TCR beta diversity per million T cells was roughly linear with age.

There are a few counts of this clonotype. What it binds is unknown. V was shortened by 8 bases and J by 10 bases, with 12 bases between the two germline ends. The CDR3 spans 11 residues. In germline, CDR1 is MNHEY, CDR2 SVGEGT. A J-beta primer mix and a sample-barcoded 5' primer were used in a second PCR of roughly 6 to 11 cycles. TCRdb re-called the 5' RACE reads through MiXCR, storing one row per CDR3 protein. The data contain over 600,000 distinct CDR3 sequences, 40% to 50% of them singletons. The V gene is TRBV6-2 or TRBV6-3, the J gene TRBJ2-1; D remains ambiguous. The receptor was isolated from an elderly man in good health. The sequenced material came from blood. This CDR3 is CASGSTTEQFF. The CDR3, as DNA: TGTGCCAGCGGCTCGACCACAGAGCAGTTCTTC.